The 15 T cell receptor beta chains given below trace back to one sample, sequenced in a study of blood T cell repertoires in COVID-19. Clones were sequenced by immunoSEQ multiplex PCR, and TCRdb holds only the in-frame ones, with some missing. This table has 65,000 to 95,000 clones, 88% appearing once. Sequences were obtained from peripheral blood. Receptors were obtained from a man aged 70-80 years with acute or convalescent COVID-19.

This clone appeared a few times. The rearrangement joins TRBV5-8 to TRBJ1-2; possible D gene TRBD1, 6 bases. In germline, CDR1 is SGHTS, CDR2 YDEGEE. V was cut by 4 bases and J by 2 bases, with 9 bases left in between. The CDR3 runs to 13 residues. Here the CDR3 reads CASSRQENYGYTF. The DNA of the CDR3 is TGTGCCAGCAGCCGACAGGAGAACTATGGCTACACCTTC.

The chain joins TRBV9 to TRBJ1-6; D is uncertain. Trimming removed 3 bases from V and 13 bases from J, with 17 bases in between. The germline V gene has CDR1 SGDLS and CDR2 YYNGEE. This CDR3 contains 14 residues. Here the CDR3 reads CASSAAPLWEPLHF. The CDR3 DNA reads TGTGCCAGCAGCGCAGCCCCCCTATGGGAGCCCCTCCACTTT.

V is TRBV18 and J is TRBJ2-7; D not certain. Looked up from germline, CDR1 is KGHSH and CDR2 is LQKENI. Between the trimmed V and J ends, which lost 3 bases and 6 bases, there was a span of 18 bases. The CDR3 consists of 15 residues. The DNA for the CDR3 is TGTGCCAGCTCACCGACCCCTGACCCAGGTATCGAGCAGTACTTC. This gives the protein CASSPTPDPGIEQYF.

This chain links TRBV5-4 with TRBJ2-1; TRBD2 matches at 8 bases. CDR3 length equals 16 residues. Germline CDR1 and CDR2: SGHNT and YYREEE (reference sequence). J gave up 7 bases and V 0 bases, and 9 bases lay outside the gene matches. CDR3 sequence reads: CASSLVGSGIGNEQFF. CDR3 sequence (DNA): TGTGCCAGCAGCTTGGTGGGTAGCGGGATCGGTAATGAGCAGTTCTTC.

CDR3 DNA sequence: TGTGCCTGGAGTGACAGGGGGACTGAAGCTTTCTTT. Protein product: CAWSDRGTEAFF. The chain recombines TRBV30 with TRBJ1-1; 8 bases are a match to TRBD1. The V gene end was trimmed by 1 base and the J gene end by 5 bases; junction bases not matched to a gene: 0. The CDR3 extends over 12 amino acids. Germline V lookup: CDR1 GTSNPN, CDR2 SVGIG (reference sequence).

The genes are TRBV24-1 and TRBJ2-1; 10 bases map to TRBD2. Germline CDR1 and CDR2: KGHDR and SFDVKD. The CDR3 runs 19 residues. The V gene end was trimmed by 0 bases and the J gene end by 0 bases; junction bases not matched to a gene: 7. CDR3 amino acids: CATSDLILAGRPSYNEQFF. The CDR3 coding sequence is TGTGCCACCAGTGATTTGATACTAGCGGGGAGACCCTCCTACAATGAGCAGTTCTTC.

The chain combines TRBV5-1 with TRBJ2-5, with D uncertain. This CDR3 is built from 14 residues. With 0 bases removed from V and 0 bases from J, the gap between germline ends came to 6 bases. Germline CDR1 SGHRS, CDR2 YFSETQ. Written as DNA, the CDR3 is TGCGCCAGCAGCTTGGCCGCAGACCAAGAGACCCAGTACTTC. Its protein product is CASSLAADQETQYF.

The chain combines TRBV28 with TRBJ1-5, with D uncertain. The CDR3 consists of 13 residues. Germline CDR1 reads MDHEN; CDR2 reads SYDVKM. Trimming removed 0 bases at V and 7 bases at J, with 7 bases between. The CDR3 loop is CASSLWSIQPQHF. CDR3 nucleotide sequence: TGTGCCAGCAGTTTATGGAGCATCCAGCCCCAGCATTTT.

This clone occurred once. The J gene is TRBJ2-2, the V gene TRBV5-1, with 7 bases identical to TRBD1. V dropped 2 bases and J dropped 3; count of bases not matched to a gene: 4. The CDR3 is 15 amino acids. Germline V gives CDR1 SGHRS, CDR2 YFSETQ. The CDR3 sequence is CASSLPGQYTGELFF. The CDR3 nucleotides are TGCGCCAGCAGCTTACCGGGACAGTACACCGGGGAGCTGTTTTTT.

The chain recombines TRBV12-3 or TRBV12-4 with TRBJ1-5; D is possibly TRBD1 (5 bases). The CDR3 spans 13 residues. With 3 bases removed from V and 4 bases from J, the gap between germline ends came to 7 bases. CDR3 residues: CASSLDKNQPQHF. CDR3 coding DNA: TGTGCCAGCAGTTTGGACAAAAATCAGCCCCAGCATTTT.

This rearrangement joins TRBV3-1 (or the pseudogene TRBV3-2) to TRBJ2-1; TRBD2 matches at 10 bases. The V gene's germline CDR1 is LGHDT and CDR2 YNNKEL (reference sequence). With 4 bases clipped from V and 10 bases from J, the junction kept 13 bases outside the gene matches. The CDR3 sequence is 16 residues long. The CDR3 reads CASSLISSGGRREQFF. The CDR3 coding sequence is TGTGCCAGCAGCCTAATTTCTAGCGGGGGAAGGCGAGAGCAGTTCTTC.

The gene calls are TRBV30 and TRBJ1-5; 10 positions match TRBD1. Germline values: CDR1 GTSNPN, CDR2 SVGIG (reference sequence). V shed 0 bases, J shed 6 bases, and the junction held 5 bases outside the gene matches. This CDR3 comprises 15 residues. The CDR3 DNA is TGTGCCTGGAGTGTAGGGGGACAGGGGCGTCAGCCCCAGCATTTT. The encoded protein is CAWSVGGQGRQPQHF.

The chain employs TRBV19 and TRBJ1-1, with unresolved D. Trimming shortened V by 7 bases and J by 2 bases, and 17 bases separated the two germline ends. Germline assignment: CDR1 LNHDA and CDR2 SQIVND (reference sequence). This CDR3 is 15 amino acids long. DNA for the CDR3: TGTGCCAGTACCCCCCGCCGGGAAAGAAACACTGAAGCTTTCTTT. Its protein is CASTPRRERNTEAFF.

This chain joins TRBV28 and TRBJ1-4; tentative D call: TRBD1 (5 bases). The CDR3 has 14 residues. Germline V gives CDR1 MDHEN, CDR2 SYDVKM. Trimming stripped 7 bases from V and 7 bases from J, with 16 bases between. The chain's CDR3 is CASTDRRRGEKLFF. CDR3 coding DNA: TGTGCCAGCACCGATAGGAGAAGGGGTGAAAAACTGTTTTTT.

V usage is TRBV2 and J usage is TRBJ2-7; D remains ambiguous. V shed 4 bases and J shed 3 bases, with 10 bases lying between them. Per the germline V gene, CDR1 is SNHLY and CDR2 is FYNNEI. The CDR3 has 13 residues. CDR3 nucleotides: TGTGCCAGCAGTGGTCCTACCTACTACGAGCAGTACTTC. Its protein product is CASSGPTYYEQYF.